This T cell receptor beta chain was profiled in a study of T cell repertoires in ileal Crohn's disease. The wider study: All patients had surgery for stricturing (around 61%) or penetrating (around 39%) disease.

With regard to this clone: Its antigen is undetermined.

Trimming removed 2 bases at V and 0 bases at J, with 17 bases between. The germline gives CDR1 SGHDT, CDR2 YYEEEE. The CDR3 consists of 17 residues. Clones were read by immunoSEQ multiplex PCR, and TCRdb kept only the in-frame ones, dropping some. The profile shows about 30,000 clones, 81% of them singletons. The study's findings and limits: Endoscopic recurrence occurred in every patient whose clonality exceeded 26.8%.

The origin of this receptor is an adult with Crohn's disease. The rearrangement links TRBV5-6 to TRBJ1-1; unclear D gene. Sequenced material: ileal tissue. The CDR3 DNA is TGTGCCAGCAGCTTTTCGGGGAATGGGAACATGAACACTGAAGCTTTCTTT. This encodes CASSFSGNGNMNTEAFF.